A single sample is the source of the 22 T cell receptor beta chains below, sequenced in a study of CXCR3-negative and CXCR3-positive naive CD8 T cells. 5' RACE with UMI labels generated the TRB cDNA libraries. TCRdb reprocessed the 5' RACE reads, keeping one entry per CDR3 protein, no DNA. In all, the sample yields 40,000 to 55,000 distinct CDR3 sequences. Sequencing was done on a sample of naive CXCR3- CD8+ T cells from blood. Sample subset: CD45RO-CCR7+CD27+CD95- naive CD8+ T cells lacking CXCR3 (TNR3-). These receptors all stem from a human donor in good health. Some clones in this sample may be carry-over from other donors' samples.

This chain's CDR3 is CSVYSEAYEQYF. This chain joins TRBV29-1 and TRBJ2-7; the D call from TCRdb, TRBD2, cannot be confirmed without DNA. Germline lookup yields CDR1 SQVTM and CDR2 ANQGSEA. The CDR3 has 12 amino acids.

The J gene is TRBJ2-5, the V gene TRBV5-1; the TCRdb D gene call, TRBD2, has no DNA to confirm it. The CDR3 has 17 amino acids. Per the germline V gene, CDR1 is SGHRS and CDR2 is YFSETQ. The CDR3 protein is CASSPLGPLSDQETQYF.

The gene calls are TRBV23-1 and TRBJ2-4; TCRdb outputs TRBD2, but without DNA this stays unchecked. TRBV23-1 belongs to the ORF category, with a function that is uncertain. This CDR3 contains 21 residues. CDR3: CASSQEPRRGNGRTFKNIQYF.

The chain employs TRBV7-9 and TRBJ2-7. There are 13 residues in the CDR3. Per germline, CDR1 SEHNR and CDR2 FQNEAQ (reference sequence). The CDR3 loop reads CASSPSGGYEQYF.

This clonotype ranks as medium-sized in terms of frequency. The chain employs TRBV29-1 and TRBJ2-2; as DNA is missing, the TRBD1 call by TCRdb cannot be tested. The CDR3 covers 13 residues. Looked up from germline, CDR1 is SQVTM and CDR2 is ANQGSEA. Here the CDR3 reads CSALSTGTGELFF.

Here the CDR3 reads CSAMTGANTEAFF. The chain recombines TRBV29-1 with TRBJ1-1; TCRdb gives TRBD1 as the D gene, but with no DNA this cannot be confirmed. The CDR3 has 13 residues. CDR1 SQVTM and CDR2 ANQGSEA come from the germline V gene.

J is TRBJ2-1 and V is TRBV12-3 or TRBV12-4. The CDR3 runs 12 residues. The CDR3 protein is CASSPNYHEQFF.

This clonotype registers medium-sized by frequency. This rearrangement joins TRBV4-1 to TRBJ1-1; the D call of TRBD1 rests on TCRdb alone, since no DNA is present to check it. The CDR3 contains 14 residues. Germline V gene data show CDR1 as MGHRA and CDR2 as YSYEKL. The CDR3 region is CASSQEDIDAEAFF.

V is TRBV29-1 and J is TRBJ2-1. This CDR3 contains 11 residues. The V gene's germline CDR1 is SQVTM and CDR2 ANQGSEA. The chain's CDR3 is CSGDINDEQFF.

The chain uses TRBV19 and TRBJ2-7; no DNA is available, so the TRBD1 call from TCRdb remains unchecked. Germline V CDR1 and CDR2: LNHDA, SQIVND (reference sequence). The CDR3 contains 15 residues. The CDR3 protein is CASSAGQGGFDEQYF.

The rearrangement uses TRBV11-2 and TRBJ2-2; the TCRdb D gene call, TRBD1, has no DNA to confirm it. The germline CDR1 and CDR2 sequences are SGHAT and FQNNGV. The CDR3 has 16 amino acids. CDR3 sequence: CASSLSKGANTGELFF. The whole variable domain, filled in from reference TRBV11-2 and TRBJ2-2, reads EAGVAQSPRYKIIEKRQSVAFWCNPISGHATLYWYQQILGQGPKLLIQFQNNGVVDDSQLPKDRFSAERLKGVDSTLKIQPAKLEDSAVYLCASSLSKGANTGELFFGEGSRLTVL.

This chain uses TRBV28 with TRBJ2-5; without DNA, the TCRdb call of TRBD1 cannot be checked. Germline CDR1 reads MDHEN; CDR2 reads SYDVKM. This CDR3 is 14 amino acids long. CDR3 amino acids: CASSLIQGAETQYF.

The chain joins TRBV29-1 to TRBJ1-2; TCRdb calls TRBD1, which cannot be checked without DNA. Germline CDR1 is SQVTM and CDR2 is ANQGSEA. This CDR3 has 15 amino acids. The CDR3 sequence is CSVEGTGDRNYGYTF.

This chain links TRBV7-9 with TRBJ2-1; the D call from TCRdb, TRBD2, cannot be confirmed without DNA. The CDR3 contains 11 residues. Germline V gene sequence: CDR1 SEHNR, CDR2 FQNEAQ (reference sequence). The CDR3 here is CASSPQRDQFF.

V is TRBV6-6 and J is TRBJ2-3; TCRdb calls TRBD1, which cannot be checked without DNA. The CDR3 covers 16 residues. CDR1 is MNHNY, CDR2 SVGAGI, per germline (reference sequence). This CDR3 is CASSQAVAGGADTQYF.

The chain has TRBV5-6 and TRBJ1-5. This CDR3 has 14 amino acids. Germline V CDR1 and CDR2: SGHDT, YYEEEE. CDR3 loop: CASSLRNSNQPQHF.

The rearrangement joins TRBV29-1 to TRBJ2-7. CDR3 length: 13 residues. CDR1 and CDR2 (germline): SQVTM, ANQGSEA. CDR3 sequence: CSVTLQSSYEQYF.

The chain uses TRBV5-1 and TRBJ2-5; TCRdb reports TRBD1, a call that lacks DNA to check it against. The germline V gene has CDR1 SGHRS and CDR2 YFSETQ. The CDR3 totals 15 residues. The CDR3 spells CASSPRGIGQETQYF.

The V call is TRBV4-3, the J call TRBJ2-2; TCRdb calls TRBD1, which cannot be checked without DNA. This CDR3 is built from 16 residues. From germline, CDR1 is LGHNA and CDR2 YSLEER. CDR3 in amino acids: CASSQDRQGNTGELFF.

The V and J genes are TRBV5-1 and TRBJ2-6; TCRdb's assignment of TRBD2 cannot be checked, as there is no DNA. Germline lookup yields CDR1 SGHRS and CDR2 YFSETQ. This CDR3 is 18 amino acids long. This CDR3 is CASSSLAGDSSGANVLTF.

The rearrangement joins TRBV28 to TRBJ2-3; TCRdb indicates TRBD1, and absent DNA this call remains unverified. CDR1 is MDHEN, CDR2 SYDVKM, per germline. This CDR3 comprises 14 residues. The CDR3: CASSFLSGTDTQYF.

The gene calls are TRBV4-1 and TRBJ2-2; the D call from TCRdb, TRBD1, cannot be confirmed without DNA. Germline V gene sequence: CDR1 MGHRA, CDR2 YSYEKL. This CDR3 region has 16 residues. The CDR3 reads CASSHPGTGGSGELFF.